This T cell receptor beta chain was obtained from a study of blood T cell repertoires in COVID-19. Study-wide background: Sample material is recorded as cDNA or gDNA derived from T cells, B-cell-depleted T cells, or PBMCs.

Original handling: Reference gene primer amplification gave nucleated cell count estimates. Some clones are missing from TCRdb's copy, which holds only in-frame ones; the method was immunoSEQ multiplex PCR. Clone size and the V and J calls come from that table; the DNA yielded D and trimming. The sample yields roughly 300,000 clones, 70% to 90% seen once. The germline V and J ends were trimmed by 6 bases and 8 bases, with 17 bases remaining between them. This CDR3 spans 14 amino acids. CDR1 LGHDT and CDR2 YNNKEL come from the germline V gene (reference sequence). The chain has TRBV3-1 (or the pseudogene TRBV3-2) and TRBJ2-1, with D maybe TRBD2 (6 bases). The sequence was collected from a woman between 18 and 29 years old who had recovered from COVID-19. The sequencing input was PBMCs or T cells enriched from blood (not recorded which). CDR3 bases: TGTGCCAGCAGTCGGGGACTCTCCCCGGATGAGCAGTTCTTC. It specifies CASSRGLSPDEQFF.